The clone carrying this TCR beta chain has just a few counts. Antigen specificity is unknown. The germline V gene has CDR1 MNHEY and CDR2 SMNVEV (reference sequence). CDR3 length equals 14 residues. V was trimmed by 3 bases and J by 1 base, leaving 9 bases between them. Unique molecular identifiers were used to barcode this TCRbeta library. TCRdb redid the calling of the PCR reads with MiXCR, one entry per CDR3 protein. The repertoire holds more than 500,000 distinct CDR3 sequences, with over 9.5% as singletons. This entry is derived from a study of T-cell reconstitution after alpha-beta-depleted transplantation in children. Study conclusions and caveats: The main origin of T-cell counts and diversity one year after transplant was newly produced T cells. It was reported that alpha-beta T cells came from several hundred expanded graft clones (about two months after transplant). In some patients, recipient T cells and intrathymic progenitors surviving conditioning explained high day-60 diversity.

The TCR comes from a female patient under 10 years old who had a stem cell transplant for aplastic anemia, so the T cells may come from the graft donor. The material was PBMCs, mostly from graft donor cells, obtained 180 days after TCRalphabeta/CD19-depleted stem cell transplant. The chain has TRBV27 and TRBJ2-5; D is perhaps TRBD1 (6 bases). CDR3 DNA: TGTGCCAGCAGTTTCGACAGGTCCCAAGAGACCCAGTACTTC. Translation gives CASSFDRSQETQYF.